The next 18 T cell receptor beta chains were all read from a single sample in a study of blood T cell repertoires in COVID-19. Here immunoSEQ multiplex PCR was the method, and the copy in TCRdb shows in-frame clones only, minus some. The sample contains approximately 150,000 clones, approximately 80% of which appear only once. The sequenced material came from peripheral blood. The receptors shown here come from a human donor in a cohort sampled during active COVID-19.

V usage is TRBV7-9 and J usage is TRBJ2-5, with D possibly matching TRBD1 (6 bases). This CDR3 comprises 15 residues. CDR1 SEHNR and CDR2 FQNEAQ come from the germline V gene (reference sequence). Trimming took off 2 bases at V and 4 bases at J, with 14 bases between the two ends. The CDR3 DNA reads TGTGCCAGCAGCTTAAATCCAGGGGTAGCAGAGACCCAGTACTTC. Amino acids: CASSLNPGVAETQYF.

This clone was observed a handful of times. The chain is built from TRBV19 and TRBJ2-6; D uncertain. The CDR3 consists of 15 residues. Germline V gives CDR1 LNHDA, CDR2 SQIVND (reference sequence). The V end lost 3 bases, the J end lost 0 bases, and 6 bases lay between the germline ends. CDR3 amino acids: CASSIPSSGANVLTF. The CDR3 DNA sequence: TGTGCCAGTAGTATTCCCAGCTCTGGGGCCAACGTCCTGACTTTC.

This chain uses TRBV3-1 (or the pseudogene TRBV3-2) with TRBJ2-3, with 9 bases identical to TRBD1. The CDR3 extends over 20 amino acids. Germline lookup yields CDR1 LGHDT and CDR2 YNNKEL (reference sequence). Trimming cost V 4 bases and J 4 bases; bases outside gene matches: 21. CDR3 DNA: TGTGCCAGCAGCCCCCACCGGGACAGGGCAAAAGTTGGGAAACCAGATACGCAGTATTTT. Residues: CASSPHRDRAKVGKPDTQYF.

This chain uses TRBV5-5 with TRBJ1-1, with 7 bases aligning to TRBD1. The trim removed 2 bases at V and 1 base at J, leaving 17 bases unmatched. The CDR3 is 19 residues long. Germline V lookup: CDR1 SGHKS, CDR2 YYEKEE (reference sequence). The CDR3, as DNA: TGTGCCAGCAGCTTTGGGACGACAGGGAATAGGGTTGGGAACACTGAAGCTTTCTTT. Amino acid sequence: CASSFGTTGNRVGNTEAFF.

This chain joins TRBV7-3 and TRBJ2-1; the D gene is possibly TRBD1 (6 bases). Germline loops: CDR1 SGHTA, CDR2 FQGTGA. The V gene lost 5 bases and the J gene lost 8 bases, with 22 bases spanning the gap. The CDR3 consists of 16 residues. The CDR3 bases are TGTGCCAGCAGCCTCCAGGGGTCCTCCCCTACCCATGAGCAGTTCTTC. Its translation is CASSLQGSSPTHEQFF.

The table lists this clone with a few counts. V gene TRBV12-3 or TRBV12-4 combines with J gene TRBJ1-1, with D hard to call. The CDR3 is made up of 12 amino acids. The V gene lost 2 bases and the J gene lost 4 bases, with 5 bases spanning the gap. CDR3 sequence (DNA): TGTGCCAGCAGTTTATATCTCACTGAAGCTTTCTTT. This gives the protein CASSLYLTEAFF.

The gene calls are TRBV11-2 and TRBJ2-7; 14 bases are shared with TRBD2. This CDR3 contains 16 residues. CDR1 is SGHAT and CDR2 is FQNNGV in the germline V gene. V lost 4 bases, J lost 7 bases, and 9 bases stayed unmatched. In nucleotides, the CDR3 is TGTGCCAGCAGCTCACCGGGACTAGCGGGAGTCGGGGAGCAGTACTTC. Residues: CASSSPGLAGVGEQYF.

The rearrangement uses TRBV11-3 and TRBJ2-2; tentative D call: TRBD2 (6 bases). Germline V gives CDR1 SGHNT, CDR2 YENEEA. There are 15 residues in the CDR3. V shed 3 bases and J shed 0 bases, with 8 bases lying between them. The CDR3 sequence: CASSLGGANTGELFF. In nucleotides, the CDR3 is TGTGCCAGCAGCTTGGGAGGAGCGAACACCGGGGAGCTGTTTTTT.

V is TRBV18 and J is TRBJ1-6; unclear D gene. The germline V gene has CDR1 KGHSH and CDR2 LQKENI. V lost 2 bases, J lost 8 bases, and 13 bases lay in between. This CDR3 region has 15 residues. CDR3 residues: CASSPVGFADSPLHF. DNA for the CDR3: TGTGCCAGCTCACCAGTTGGGTTTGCGGATTCACCCCTCCACTTT.

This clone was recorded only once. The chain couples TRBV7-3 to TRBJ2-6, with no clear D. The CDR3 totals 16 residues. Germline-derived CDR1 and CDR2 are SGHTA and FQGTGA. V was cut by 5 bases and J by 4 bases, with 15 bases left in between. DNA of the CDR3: TGTGCCAGCAGCCCCCAAAGCTTGAGCGGGGCCAACGTCCTGACTTTC. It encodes CASSPQSLSGANVLTF.

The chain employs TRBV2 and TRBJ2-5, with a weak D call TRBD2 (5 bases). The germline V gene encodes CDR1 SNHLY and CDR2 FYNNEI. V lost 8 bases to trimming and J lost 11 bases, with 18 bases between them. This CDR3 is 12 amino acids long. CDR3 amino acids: CASSLLTIAQYF. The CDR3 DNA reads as TGTGCCAGCTCCCTCCTTACCATAGCGCAGTACTTC.

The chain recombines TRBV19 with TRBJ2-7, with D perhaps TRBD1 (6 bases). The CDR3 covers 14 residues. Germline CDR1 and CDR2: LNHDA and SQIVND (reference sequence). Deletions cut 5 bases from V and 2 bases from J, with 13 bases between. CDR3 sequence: CASSGRDNPYEQYF. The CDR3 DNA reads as TGTGCCAGTAGTGGCCGGGACAACCCCTACGAGCAGTACTTC.

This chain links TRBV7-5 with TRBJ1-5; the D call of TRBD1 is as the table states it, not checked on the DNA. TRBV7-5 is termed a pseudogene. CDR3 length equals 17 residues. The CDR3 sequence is CARSPGTGGACNQPQHF. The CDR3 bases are TGTGCCAGAAGCCCGGGGACAGGGGGCGCTTGCAATCAGCCCCAGCATTTT.

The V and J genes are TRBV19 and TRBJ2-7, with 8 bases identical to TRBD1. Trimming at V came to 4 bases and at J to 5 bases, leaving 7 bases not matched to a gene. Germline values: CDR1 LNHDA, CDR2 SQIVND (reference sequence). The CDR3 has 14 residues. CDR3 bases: TGTGCCAGTAGTACGACAGGGGTACAAGACGAGCAGTACTTC. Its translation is CASSTTGVQDEQYF.

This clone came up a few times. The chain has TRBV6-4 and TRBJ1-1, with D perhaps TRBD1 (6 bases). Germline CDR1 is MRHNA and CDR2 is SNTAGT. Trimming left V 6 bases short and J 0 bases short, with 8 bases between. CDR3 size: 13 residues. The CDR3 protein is CASRQGMNTEAFF. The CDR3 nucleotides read TGTGCCAGCAGACAGGGAATGAACACTGAAGCTTTCTTT.

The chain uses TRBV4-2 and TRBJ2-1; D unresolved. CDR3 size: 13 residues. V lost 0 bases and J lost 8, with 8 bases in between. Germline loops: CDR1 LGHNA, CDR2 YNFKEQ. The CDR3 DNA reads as TGTGCCAGCAGCCAAGATAATTTCGATGAGCAGTTCTTC. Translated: CASSQDNFDEQFF.

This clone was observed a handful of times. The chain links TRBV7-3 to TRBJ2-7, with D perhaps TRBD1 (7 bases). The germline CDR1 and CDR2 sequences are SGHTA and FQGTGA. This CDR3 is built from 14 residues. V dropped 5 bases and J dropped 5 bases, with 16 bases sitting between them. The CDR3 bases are TGTGCCAGCAGCGCGGGACAGCGAGGCCACGAGCAGTACTTC. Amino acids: CASSAGQRGHEQYF.

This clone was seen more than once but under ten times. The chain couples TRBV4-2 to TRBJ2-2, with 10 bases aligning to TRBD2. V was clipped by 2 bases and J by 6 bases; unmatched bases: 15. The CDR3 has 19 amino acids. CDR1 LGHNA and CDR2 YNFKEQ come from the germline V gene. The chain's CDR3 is CASSQHPTGLAGDSGELFF. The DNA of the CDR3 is TGTGCCAGCAGCCAACATCCCACCGGGCTAGCGGGAGATTCCGGGGAGCTGTTTTTT.